This T cell receptor beta chain was captured in a study of response to subunit inactivated influenza vaccine. TCRdb ran MiXCR on the RT-PCR reads and lists one entry per CDR3 protein. The sample gives about 520,000 distinct CDR3 sequences, less than 7.5% of which show up once; about 12% is in the top ten. The CDR3 is 15 residues long. V dropped 3 bases and J dropped 4; count of bases not matched to a gene: 6. The germline V gene encodes CDR1 LGHDT and CDR2 YNNKEL (reference sequence). The sample holds a few counts of this clonotype. What it binds is unknown. General study findings and limits: Every seasonal influenza vaccination brings in few new T cells, the authors suggested.

The chain joins TRBV3-1 to TRBJ1-2; 9 nucleotides match TRBD1. Sequencing was performed on PBMCs from blood, taken less than 30 months after vaccination. The receptor comes from a man between 50 and 75 years old who received an inactivated influenza vaccine. The CDR3 protein is CASSHRPGQGYGYTF. DNA of the CDR3: TGTGCCAGCAGCCACCGACCGGGACAGGGCTATGGCTACACCTTC.